A selection of T cell receptor beta chains follows, all from one sample in a study of shared clonotypes between healthy human individuals. Generated by immunoSEQ multiplex PCR, the TCRdb table keeps only in-frame clones and is missing some. This table holds more than 900,000 clones, more than 75% found once. What was sequenced was memory CD4+ T cells from PBMCs. These receptor sequences come from a man between 18 and 29 years old in good health. Some clones in this sample may be carry-over from other donors' samples. The CDR3 runs from the conserved cysteine through the conserved F or W. The D gene is left open where the match is weak. Size is stated for part of the rows, as once, few or many counts, or as a class when the clone is expanded.

clone size	D gene	V gene	J gene	CDR3 protein	CDR3 DNA
once	.	TRBV7-3	TRBJ2-1	CASSLRGRSSYNEQFF	TGTGCCAGCAGCTTACGCGGAAGGAGCTCCTACAATGAGCAGTTCTTC
.	TRBD1	TRBV7-3	TRBJ1-5	CASSKSGQGAWQPQHF	TGTGCCAGCAGCAAGAGCGGACAGGGGGCATGGCAGCCCCAGCATTTT
.	TRBD2	TRBV12-5	TRBJ2-5	CASGLSTTSGLQETQYF	TGTGCTAGTGGTTTGTCCACGACTAGCGGGCTACAAGAGACCCAGTACTTC
once	.	TRBV6-1	TRBJ2-3	CASRWSSKGTDTQYF	TGTGCCAGCAGGTGGAGTTCTAAGGGTACAGATACGCAGTATTTT
.	.	TRBV19	TRBJ2-3	CASSILVGGGDTQYF	TGTGCCAGTAGTATTCTAGTCGGTGGAGGAGATACGCAGTATTTT
.	.	TRBV5-1	TRBJ1-1	CASSLGETVGVTEAFF	TGCGCCAGCAGCCTCGGGGAGACCGTGGGGGTAACTGAAGCTTTCTTT
.	.	TRBV9	TRBJ1-3	CASSEWDGGNTIYF	TGTGCCAGCAGCGAGTGGGACGGAGGAAACACCATATATTTT
.	.	TRBV4-2	TRBJ2-3	CASSQGLGHTDTQYF	TGTGCCAGCAGCCAAGGGCTGGGGCACACAGATACGCAGTATTTT
.	.	TRBV9	TRBJ2-5	CASSVTDQETQYF	TGTGCCAGCAGCGTGACAGACCAAGAGACCCAGTACTTC
.	.	TRBV29-1	TRBJ2-4	CSGARDNIQYF	TGCAGCGGAGCAAGGGACAACATTCAGTACTTC
.	.	TRBV28	TRBJ1-5	CASSEGRSSNQPQHF	TGTGCCAGCAGTGAAGGACGGTCTAGCAATCAGCCCCAGCATTTT
once	.	TRBV7-9	TRBJ2-5	CASSLGRFQETQYF	TGTGCCAGCAGCTTAGGTCGGTTCCAAGAGACCCAGTACTTC
.	.	TRBV28	TRBJ1-1	CASSPGLNTEAFF	TGTGCCAGCAGTCCTGGACTGAACACTGAAGCTTTCTTT
few	.	TRBV6-1	TRBJ2-3	CASSKGTTDTQYF	TGTGCCAGCAGTAAGGGGACCACAGATACGCAGTATTTT
.	.	TRBV5-1	TRBJ2-3	CASSIGTPTDTQYF	TGCGCCAGCAGCATCGGGACCCCCACAGATACGCAGTATTTT
once	.	TRBV4-1	TRBJ2-7	CASSQDTGHRGEQYF	TGCGCCAGCAGCCAAGATACAGGGCATCGGGGCGAGCAGTACTTC
.	TRBD1	TRBV27	TRBJ1-5	CASSPGQGRRPQHF	TGTGCCAGCAGTCCTGGACAGGGCAGGAGGCCCCAGCATTTT
once	.	TRBV28	TRBJ2-7	CASSSTSTRLDEQYF	TGTGCCAGCAGTTCGACTAGTACACGGTTGGACGAGCAGTACTTC
.	.	TRBV28	TRBJ1-1	CASSLEGEAFF	TGTGCCAGCAGTTTAGAAGGTGAAGCTTTCTTT
.	.	TRBV14	TRBJ1-1	CASSQVWGAEAFF	TGTGCCAGCAGCCAAGTGTGGGGCGCTGAAGCTTTCTTT
.	TRBD1	TRBV7-2	TRBJ2-7	CASSLAGGARYEQYF	TGTGCCAGCAGCTTAGCAGGGGGCGCGAGATACGAGCAGTACTTC
once	TRBD1	TRBV5-1	TRBJ1-2	CASSPTGQALNYGYTF	TGCGCCAGCAGCCCAACCGGACAGGCGCTAAACTATGGCTACACCTTC
.	.	TRBV5-1	TRBJ2-3	CASSLSYTDTQYF	TGCGCCAGCAGCTTGTCATACACAGATACGCAGTATTTT
.	.	TRBV6-5	TRBJ2-7	CASRGFGRTEQYF	TGTGCCAGCAGGGGTTTCGGGAGAACCGAGCAGTACTTC
.	TRBD2	TRBV5-1	TRBJ2-1	CASSLPGTSGLGEQFF	TGCGCCAGCAGCTTGCCCGGGACTAGCGGGTTAGGTGAGCAGTTCTTC
once	.	TRBV4-2	TRBJ1-4	CASSQDTLLHALSNEKLFF	TGTGCCAGCAGCCAAGATACCCTTCTTCATGCACTTTCTAATGAAAAACTGTTTTTT
.	.	TRBV5-1	TRBJ1-4	CASSLGGPMTTNEKLFF	TGCGCCAGCAGCTTGGGGGGACCGATGACAACTAATGAAAAACTGTTTTTT
.	TRBD1	TRBV7-6	TRBJ1-5	CASSIGEGAGQPQHF	TGTGCCAGCAGCATCGGGGAGGGGGCAGGTCAGCCCCAGCATTTT
.	.	TRBV21-1	TRBJ1-5	CASSNEGGRGHQPQHF	TGTGCCAGCAGCAACGAGGGGGGGAGGGGGCATCAGCCCCAGCATTTT
.	TRBD1	TRBV7-7	TRBJ2-3	CASSLGTGGADTQYF	TGTGCCAGCAGCTTAGGGACAGGGGGCGCGGATACGCAGTATTTT
.	TRBD1	TRBV2	TRBJ2-1	CASSGGQGPSYNEQFF	TGTGCCAGCAGTGGCGGACAGGGGCCATCCTACAATGAGCAGTTCTTC
.	TRBD1	TRBV28	TRBJ1-4	CASSLQGAAVNEKLFF	TGTGCCAGCAGCTTACAGGGGGCGGCCGTTAATGAAAAACTGTTTTTT
.	TRBD1	TRBV27	TRBJ1-4	CASSRFNRGQGEKLFF	TGTGCCAGCAGTCGGTTCAACAGGGGGCAGGGTGAAAAACTGTTTTTT
.	.	TRBV7-6	TRBJ1-1	CASSQGWRGTEAFF	TGTGCCAGCAGCCAGGGGTGGAGAGGCACTGAAGCTTTCTTT
few	TRBD2	TRBV7-3	TRBJ2-1	CASSSAGTSVHEQFF	TGTGCCAGCAGCTCTGCCGGGACTAGCGTTCATGAGCAGTTCTTC
.	TRBD1	TRBV19	TRBJ2-7	CASSTHGTGEAYEQYF	TGTGCCAGTAGTACCCACGGGACAGGTGAGGCCTACGAGCAGTACTTC
.	TRBD1	TRBV27	TRBJ2-7	CASSTQQGGWYF	TGTGCCAGCAGCACTCAACAGGGGGGTTGGTACTTC
.	.	TRBV9	TRBJ2-4	CASSLPGPSIQYF	TGTGCCAGCAGCCTCCCTGGGCCAAGCATTCAGTACTTC
few	.	TRBV29-1	TRBJ2-7	CSVSGSTYEQYF	TGCAGCGTGTCGGGCAGCACCTACGAGCAGTACTTC
.	.	TRBV12-5	TRBJ1-1	CASGTRGGASEAFF	TGTGCTAGTGGTACCCGTGGGGGGGCTTCTGAAGCTTTCTTT
.	TRBD2	TRBV9	TRBJ2-7	CASSVGGGRLAADYEQYF	TGTGCCAGCAGCGTAGGCGGGGGGAGACTAGCGGCCGACTACGAGCAGTACTTC
.	TRBD2	TRBV7-3	TRBJ2-1	CASSPLGLAGAGEQFF	TGTGCCAGCAGCCCACTGGGACTAGCGGGAGCGGGTGAGCAGTTCTTC
.	.	TRBV29-1	TRBJ2-5	CSVEVRGLETQYF	TGCAGCGTTGAAGTGAGGGGACTAGAGACCCAGTACTTC
.	.	TRBV19	TRBJ2-5	CASSTDSTKTQYF	TGTGCCAGTAGTACCGACAGTACAAAGACCCAGTACTTC
.	.	TRBV30	TRBJ1-5	CAWSALPYQPQHF	TGTGCCTGGAGTGCCTTACCATATCAGCCCCAGCATTTT
few	.	TRBV2	TRBJ1-4	CASSLMGVDEKLFF	TGTGCCAGCAGCCTTATGGGGGTTGACGAAAAACTGTTTTTT
.	.	TRBV7-8	TRBJ1-3	CASSPGQLSGNTIYF	TGTGCCAGCAGCCCCGGGCAGCTCTCTGGAAACACCATATATTTT
.	.	TRBV9	TRBJ1-5	CASSFRDSNQPQHF	TGTGCCAGCAGCTTCCGTGATAGCAATCAGCCCCAGCATTTT
.	TRBD1	TRBV28	TRBJ2-6	CASSSLHYLTGIRSGANVLTF	TGTGCCAGCAGTTCGCTCCACTACCTGACAGGGATACGCTCTGGGGCCAACGTCCTGACTTTC
few	.	TRBV25-1	TRBJ2-3	CASSAFSSSASTDTQYF	TGTGCCAGCAGTGCCTTCTCTAGCAGCGCTAGCACAGATACGCAGTATTTT
.	TRBD1	TRBV29-1	TRBJ2-2	CSARTGDWTGELFF	TGCAGCGCCCGGACAGGGGACTGGACCGGGGAGCTGTTTTTT
.	.	TRBV5-6	TRBJ1-3	CASSSARSPF	TGTGCCAGCAGCAGCGCCCGAAGCCCTTTT
few	.	TRBV29-1	TRBJ1-1	CSVARQLMNTEAFF	TGCAGCGTTGCCAGACAGTTAATGAACACTGAAGCTTTCTTT
.	TRBD1	TRBV2	TRBJ1-2	CASSQGGAYGYTF	TGTGCCAGCAGTCAGGGGGGGGCCTATGGCTACACCTTC
few	.	TRBV23-1	TRBJ1-1	CASSPKGGGTEAFF	TGCGCCAGCAGTCCTAAAGGGGGGGGCACTGAAGCTTTCTTT
many	.	TRBV7-2	TRBJ1-2	CASSLDTAHGYTF	TGTGCCAGCAGCCTTGACACAGCGCATGGCTACACCTTC
.	.	TRBV5-1	TRBJ2-3	CASRALSTDTQYF	TGCGCCAGCAGGGCCCTGAGCACAGATACGCAGTATTTT
.	.	TRBV2	TRBJ1-2	CASSISPAAYGYTF	TGTGCCAGCTCGATAAGCCCGGCAGCCTATGGCTACACCTTC
once	.	TRBV5-4	TRBJ2-2	CASSLGRTNTGELFF	TGTGCCAGCAGCTTGGGCAGGACCAACACCGGGGAGCTGTTTTTT